Below, 24 T cell receptor beta chains from the same sample are listed, as sequenced in a study of beta chain features in type 1 diabetes. Investigators reverse transcribed all isolated RNA, so they sequenced expressed TCRB transcripts. Produced via immunoSEQ multiplex PCR; TCRdb's table is partial and in-frame only. The data show approximately 170,000 clones, less than 9.5% seen once. The sample was central memory CD4+ T cells from blood. Every receptor here comes from a woman between 18 and 29 years old in good health.

The chain joins TRBV7-2 to TRBJ2-5; D ambiguous. The germline CDR1 and CDR2 sequences are SGHTA and FQGNSA. The CDR3 sequence is 13 residues long. Deletions cut 4 bases from V and 5 bases from J, with 11 bases between. The CDR3 nucleotides read TGTGCCAGCAGCTCAACTGTACGGGAGACCCAGTACTTC. Protein: CASSSTVRETQYF.

This clone was counted a few times. This rearrangement joins TRBV4-2 to TRBJ1-5; a possible D gene is TRBD1 (5 bases). In germline, CDR1 is LGHNA, CDR2 YNFKEQ. The CDR3 runs to 14 residues. V dropped 4 bases and J dropped 6 bases, with 13 bases sitting between them. As DNA, the CDR3 is TGTGCCAGCAGCCTCCAGGGTGGATCTCAGCCCCAGCATTTT. Amino acid sequence: CASSLQGGSQPQHF.

This clone was counted only a few times. J is TRBJ2-1 and V is TRBV7-2; D call uncertain. Trimming took 3 bases from V and 6 from J, leaving 6 bases between them. This CDR3 is 12 amino acids long. Germline V gives CDR1 SGHTA, CDR2 FQGNSA. The CDR3: CASSFFPNEQFF. DNA of the CDR3: TGTGCCAGCAGCTTCTTTCCCAATGAGCAGTTCTTC.

The chain has TRBV5-1 and TRBJ2-6; perhaps TRBD1 as D (6 bases). The CDR3 is 14 residues long. Trimming took off 7 bases at V and 4 bases at J, with 12 bases between the two ends. Germline assignment: CDR1 SGHRS and CDR2 YFSETQ. In DNA form, the CDR3 reads TGCGCCAGCGAATCAGGGGCGGGGGCCAACGTCCTGACTTTC. Translating gives CASESGAGANVLTF.

The chain is built from TRBV5-4 and TRBJ2-5, with TRBD1 as a possible D gene (5 bases). In germline, CDR1 is SGHNT, CDR2 YYREEE (reference sequence). The V end was cut by 0 bases, the J end by 6 bases, with 12 bases between. The CDR3 totals 14 residues. The CDR3 nucleotides are TGTGCCAGCAGCTTGGAGTCAGGGCAAAAGACCCAGTACTTC. Encoded protein: CASSLESGQKTQYF.

This chain links TRBV18 with TRBJ1-2; D not resolved. There are 14 residues in the CDR3. CDR1 is KGHSH and CDR2 is LQKENI in the germline V gene. Trimming shortened V by 1 base and J by 8 bases, and 14 bases separated the two germline ends. The CDR3 region has the DNA TGTGCCAGCTCACCACTAGGGCAAGCGGGGGGCTACACCTTC. As protein: CASSPLGQAGGYTF.

The chain joins TRBV15 to TRBJ2-1, with 10 bases identical to TRBD2. Trimming cost V 3 bases and J 0 bases; bases outside gene matches: 11. Germline V lookup: CDR1 LNHNV, CDR2 YYDKDF (reference sequence). This CDR3 is built from 19 residues. CDR3 sequence: CATSSKRGLASRSYNEQFF. CDR3 in DNA: TGTGCCACCAGCAGTAAAAGGGGACTAGCGTCCCGCTCCTACAATGAGCAGTTCTTC.

The sample holds a few counts of this clone. The V call is TRBV19, the J call TRBJ1-1, with D possibly being TRBD1 (5 bases). The CDR3 runs to 11 residues. Germline V CDR1 and CDR2: LNHDA, SQIVND (reference sequence). The V end was cut by 10 bases, the J end by 10 bases, with 16 bases between. The CDR3, as DNA: TGTGCCACTATAAGGGGAAGGGCAGCTTTCTTT. Translation: CATIRGRAAFF. Filled out from reference TRBV19 and TRBJ1-1, the complete variable domain reads DGGITQSPKYLFRKEGQNVTLSCEQNLNHDAMYWYRQDPGQGLRLIYYSQIVNDFQKGDIAEGYSVSREKKESFPLTVTSAQKNPTAFYLCATIRGRAAFFGQGTRLTVV.

The rearrangement uses TRBV18 and TRBJ2-3, with 8 bases fitting TRBD1. This CDR3 has 17 amino acids. Germline V CDR1 and CDR2: KGHSH, LQKENI. V dropped 3 bases and J dropped 5; count of bases not matched to a gene: 13. The chain's CDR3 is CASSPFRGLSSEDTQYF. For the CDR3, the DNA is TGTGCCAGCTCACCTTTCAGGGGGCTCAGCAGTGAAGATACGCAGTATTTT.

The chain couples TRBV23-1 to TRBJ2-7; D possibly corresponds to TRBD1 (6 bases). TRBV23-1 is known as an ORF, though its function is uncertain. V lost 8 bases and J 4 bases, leaving 12 bases between the germline ends. The length of the CDR3 is 12 residues. The CDR3 nucleotides are TGCGCCAGCGATGAGCAGGGGTACGAGCAGTACTTC. This sequence encodes CASDEQGYEQYF.

The chain links TRBV4-3 to TRBJ1-2; 7 bases line up with TRBD1. The germline V gene encodes CDR1 LGHNA and CDR2 YSLEER. With 0 bases clipped from V and 4 bases from J, the junction kept 11 bases outside the gene matches. This CDR3 is built from 17 residues. CDR3 protein: CASSQDWAGGYGYGYTF. The CDR3 coding sequence is TGCGCCAGCAGCCAAGATTGGGCAGGGGGTTACGGCTATGGCTACACCTTC.

This clone was counted between two and nine times. This chain uses TRBV6-5 with TRBJ1-1, with a weak D call TRBD1 (5 bases). CDR3 size: 11 residues. Germline V gives CDR1 MNHEY, CDR2 SVGAGI. The germline V and J ends were trimmed by 6 bases and 11 bases, with 13 bases remaining between them. The CDR3 sequence: CASRGRVSAFF. The CDR3 DNA reads as TGTGCCAGCAGAGGCAGGGTGTCGGCTTTCTTT.

The rearrangement links TRBV7-2 to TRBJ2-1; TRBD2 aligns across 11 bases. The germline gives CDR1 SGHTA, CDR2 FQGNSA. This CDR3 spans 16 amino acids. V shed 4 bases and J 4 bases; nucleotides not matched to a gene: 6. The CDR3 nucleotides are TGTGCCAGCAGCTCCCCGGGACTAGCGGCGTACAATGAGCAGTTCTTC. Amino acids: CASSSPGLAAYNEQFF.

At least ten counts were recorded for this clone. The V call is TRBV11-2, the J call TRBJ2-3, with 10 bases aligning to TRBD1. This CDR3 has 15 amino acids. CDR1 SGHAT and CDR2 FQNNGV come from the germline V gene. The ends lost 4 bases at V and 1 base at J; junction bases unmatched: 2. The CDR3 loop reads CASSSGTGGTDTQYF. In nucleotides, the CDR3 is TGTGCCAGCAGCTCCGGGACAGGGGGCACAGATACGCAGTATTTT.

The chain joins TRBV11-3 to TRBJ2-4, with no clear D. Deletions cut 3 bases from V and 0 bases from J, with 6 bases between. Germline CDR1 reads SGHNT; CDR2 reads YENEEA. The CDR3 covers 14 residues. The CDR3 bases are TGTGCCAGCAGCTTGGGCCAAGCCAAAAACATTCAGTACTTC. Its translation: CASSLGQAKNIQYF.

This clone was found a few times. V is TRBV5-1 and J is TRBJ2-1; D is ambiguous. The V gene's germline CDR1 is SGHRS and CDR2 YFSETQ. CDR3 length: 12 residues. The ends were cut back, 4 bases at V and 9 bases at J, with 11 bases in the middle. The CDR3 here is CASSPPSVEQFF. The CDR3 nucleotides read TGCGCCAGCAGCCCACCGAGTGTTGAGCAGTTCTTC.

This clone was picked up a small number of times. The chain couples TRBV27 to TRBJ2-5, with 14 bases fitting TRBD2. CDR3 length: 16 residues. The trim removed 5 bases at V and 4 bases at J, leaving 6 bases unmatched. Germline values: CDR1 MNHEY, CDR2 SMNVEV (reference sequence). This CDR3 reads CASSITGLAGAETQYF. The CDR3 DNA reads as TGTGCCAGCAGTATTACGGGACTAGCGGGAGCAGAGACCCAGTACTTC.

This chain links TRBV5-1 with TRBJ2-5; 7 bases fit TRBD2. The length of the CDR3 is 14 residues. J lost 0 bases, V lost 5 bases, and 4 bases had no gene match. Germline assignment: CDR1 SGHRS and CDR2 YFSETQ. The chain's CDR3 is CASRPSGDQETQYF. The CDR3, as DNA: TGCGCCAGCAGACCTAGCGGAGACCAAGAGACCCAGTACTTC.

This clone was detected a few times. V is TRBV2 and J is TRBJ1-2; possible D gene TRBD1, 5 bases. CDR3 length equals 13 residues. V was clipped by 7 bases and J by 3 bases, with 12 bases between them. The germline CDR1 and CDR2 sequences are SNHLY and FYNNEI. The CDR3 sequence: CASTGQEDYGYTF. As DNA, the CDR3 is TGTGCCAGCACCGGACAAGAGGACTATGGCTACACCTTC.

This clone was counted only a few times. The chain recombines TRBV5-6 with TRBJ2-1; D uncertain. Trimming shortened V by 4 bases and J by 8 bases, and 13 bases separated the two germline ends. This CDR3 has 13 amino acids. Germline loops: CDR1 SGHDT, CDR2 YYEEEE. The CDR3 loop is CASSPFSVDEQFF. The CDR3 DNA reads as TGTGCCAGCAGCCCCTTCAGCGTGGATGAGCAGTTCTTC.

V is TRBV5-1 and J is TRBJ2-2; TRBD1 aligns across 7 bases. V lost 3 bases and J lost 3; bases outside the gene matches: 8. Germline V gene data show CDR1 as SGHRS and CDR2 as YFSETQ. The CDR3 contains 16 residues. CDR3 bases: TGCGCCAGCAGCTCACAGGGGTCCCCCGACACCGGGGAGCTGTTTTTT. The encoded protein is CASSSQGSPDTGELFF.

This clone was recorded a few times. The chain uses TRBV30 and TRBJ2-2; 7 bases align to TRBD1. The germline V gene has CDR1 GTSNPN and CDR2 SVGIG (reference sequence). The V gene end was trimmed by 0 bases and the J gene end by 6 bases; junction bases not matched to a gene: 7. This CDR3 has 15 residues. In nucleotides, the CDR3 is TGTGCCTGGAGTGTATTAGGGCAGGGGGCCGGGGAGCTGTTTTTT. This gives the protein CAWSVLGQGAGELFF. The whole variable domain, filled in from reference TRBV30 and TRBJ2-2, reads SQTIHQWPATLVQPVGSPLSLECTVEGTSNPNLYWYRQAAGRGLQLLFYSVGIGQISSEVPQNLSASRPQDRQFILSSKKLLLSDSGFYLCAWSVLGQGAGELFFGEGSRLTVL.

The chain couples TRBV12-5 to TRBJ2-3; the D gene is possibly TRBD2 (6 bases). Trimming removed 1 base from V and 0 bases from J, with 8 bases in between. The CDR3 extends over 15 amino acids. Germline V gene data show CDR1 as LGHNT and CDR2 as FRNRAP. This CDR3 is CASGLGGVSTDTQYF. The CDR3 bases are TGTGCTAGTGGTTTGGGGGGGGTTAGCACAGATACGCAGTATTTT.

This chain links TRBV5-6 with TRBJ2-3, with 9 positions matching TRBD1. Germline V lookup: CDR1 SGHDT, CDR2 YYEEEE. V was clipped by 3 bases and J by 0 bases; unmatched bases: 5. This CDR3 spans 16 amino acids. Here the CDR3 reads CASSSRGTGSTDTQYF. The CDR3, as DNA: TGTGCCAGCAGCTCGCGCGGGACAGGGAGCACAGATACGCAGTATTTT.